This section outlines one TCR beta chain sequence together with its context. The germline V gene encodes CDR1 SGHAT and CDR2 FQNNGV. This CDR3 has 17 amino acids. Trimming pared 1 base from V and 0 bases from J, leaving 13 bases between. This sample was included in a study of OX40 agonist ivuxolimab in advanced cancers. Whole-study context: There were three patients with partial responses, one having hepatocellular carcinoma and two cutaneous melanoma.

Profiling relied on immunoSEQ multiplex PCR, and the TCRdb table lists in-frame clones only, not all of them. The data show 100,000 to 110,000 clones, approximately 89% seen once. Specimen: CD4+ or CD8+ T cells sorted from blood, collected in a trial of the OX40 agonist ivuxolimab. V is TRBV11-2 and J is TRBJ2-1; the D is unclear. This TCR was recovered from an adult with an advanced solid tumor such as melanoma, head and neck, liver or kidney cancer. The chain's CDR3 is CASSLGPLASSYNEQFF. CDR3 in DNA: TGTGCCAGCAGCTTAGGGCCTTTAGCTTCCTCCTACAATGAGCAGTTCTTC.